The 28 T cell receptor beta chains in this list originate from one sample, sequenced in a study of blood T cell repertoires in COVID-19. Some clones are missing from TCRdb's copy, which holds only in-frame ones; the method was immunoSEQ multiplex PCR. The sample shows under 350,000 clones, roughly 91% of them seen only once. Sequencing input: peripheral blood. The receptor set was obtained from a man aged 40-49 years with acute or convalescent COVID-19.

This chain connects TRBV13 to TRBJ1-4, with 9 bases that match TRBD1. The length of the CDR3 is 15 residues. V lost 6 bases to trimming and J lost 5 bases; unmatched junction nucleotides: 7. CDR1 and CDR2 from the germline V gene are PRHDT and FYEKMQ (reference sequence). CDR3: CASRNRGLSNEKLFF. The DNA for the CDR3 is TGTGCCAGCAGAAACAGGGGGCTCTCGAATGAAAAACTGTTTTTT.

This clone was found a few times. Written as DNA, the CDR3 is TGTGCCAGCAGCCAAGGGAGCTCCTATAATTCACCCCTCCACTTT. The encoded protein is CASSQGSSYNSPLHF. This chain links TRBV3-1 (or the pseudogene TRBV3-2) with TRBJ1-6; D ambiguous. CDR1 is LGHDT and CDR2 is YNNKEL in the germline V gene (reference sequence). This CDR3 region has 15 residues. Trimming took off 1 base at V and 0 bases at J, with 4 bases between the two ends.

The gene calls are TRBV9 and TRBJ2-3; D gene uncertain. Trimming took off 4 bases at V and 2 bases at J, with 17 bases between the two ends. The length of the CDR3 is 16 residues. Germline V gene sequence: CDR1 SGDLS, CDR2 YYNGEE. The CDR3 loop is CASSPWKERLTDTQYF. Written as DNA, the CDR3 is TGTGCCAGCAGCCCCTGGAAGGAGCGCCTCACAGATACGCAGTATTTT.

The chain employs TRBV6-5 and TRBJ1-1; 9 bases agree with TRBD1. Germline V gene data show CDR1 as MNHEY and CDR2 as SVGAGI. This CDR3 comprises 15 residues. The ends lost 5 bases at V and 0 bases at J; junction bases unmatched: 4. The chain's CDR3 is CASSIGQGLNTEAFF. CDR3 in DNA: TGTGCCAGCAGTATTGGACAGGGGCTGAACACTGAAGCTTTCTTT.

The CDR3 here is CASSEVEAYQPQHF. Written as DNA, the CDR3 is TGTGCCAGCAGTGAAGTTGAAGCTTATCAGCCCCAGCATTTT. This chain links TRBV6-1 with TRBJ1-5; no firm D call. The CDR3 contains 14 residues. V lost 1 base to trimming and J lost 5 bases, with 9 bases between them. Germline V gene data show CDR1 as MNHNS and CDR2 as SASEGT.

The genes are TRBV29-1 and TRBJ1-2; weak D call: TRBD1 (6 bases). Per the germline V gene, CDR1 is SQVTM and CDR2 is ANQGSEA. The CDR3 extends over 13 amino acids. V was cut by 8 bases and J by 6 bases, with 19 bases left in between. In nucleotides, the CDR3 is TGCAGCCTTGCTCTGGTCCAGGGGAATGGCTACACCTTC. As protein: CSLALVQGNGYTF.

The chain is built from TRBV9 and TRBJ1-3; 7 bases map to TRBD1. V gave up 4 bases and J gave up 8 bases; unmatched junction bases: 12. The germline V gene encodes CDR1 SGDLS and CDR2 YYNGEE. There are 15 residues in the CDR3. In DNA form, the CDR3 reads TGTGCCAGCAGCCCTGGGACAGCACCTCGAGACACCATATATTTT. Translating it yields CASSPGTAPRDTIYF.

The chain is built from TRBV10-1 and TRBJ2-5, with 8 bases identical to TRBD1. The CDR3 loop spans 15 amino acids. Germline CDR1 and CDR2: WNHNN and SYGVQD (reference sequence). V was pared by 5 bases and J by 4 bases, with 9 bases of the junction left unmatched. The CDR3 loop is CASSPSGTGGETQYF. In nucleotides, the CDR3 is TGCGCCAGCAGTCCTTCCGGGACAGGAGGAGAGACCCAGTACTTC.

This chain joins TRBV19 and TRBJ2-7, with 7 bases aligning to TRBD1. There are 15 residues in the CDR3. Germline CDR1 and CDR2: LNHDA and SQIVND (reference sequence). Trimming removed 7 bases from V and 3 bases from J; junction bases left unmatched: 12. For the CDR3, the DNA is TGTGCCAGTAAATTTCAGGGGCAGGGGGTCTACGAGCAGTACTTC. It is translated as CASKFQGQGVYEQYF.

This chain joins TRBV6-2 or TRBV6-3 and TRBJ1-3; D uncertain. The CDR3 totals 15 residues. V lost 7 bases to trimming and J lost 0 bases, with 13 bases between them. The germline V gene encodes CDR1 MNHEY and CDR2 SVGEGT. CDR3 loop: CASTPDSNSGNTIYF. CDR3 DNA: TGTGCCAGCACCCCAGACTCTAACTCTGGAAACACCATATATTTT.

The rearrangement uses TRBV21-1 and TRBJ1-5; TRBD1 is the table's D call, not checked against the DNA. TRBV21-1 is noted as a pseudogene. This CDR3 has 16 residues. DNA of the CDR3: TGTGCCAGCAGCAAGAATAAGGACAGAAGGGGTCAGCCCCAGCATTTT. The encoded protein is CASSKNKDRRGQPQHF.

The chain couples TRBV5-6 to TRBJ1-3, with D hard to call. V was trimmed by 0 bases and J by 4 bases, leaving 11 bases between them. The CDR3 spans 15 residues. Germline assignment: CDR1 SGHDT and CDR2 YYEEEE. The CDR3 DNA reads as TGTGCCAGCAGCTTGGCCGCGGCCTCGGGAAACACCATATATTTT. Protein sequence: CASSLAAASGNTIYF.

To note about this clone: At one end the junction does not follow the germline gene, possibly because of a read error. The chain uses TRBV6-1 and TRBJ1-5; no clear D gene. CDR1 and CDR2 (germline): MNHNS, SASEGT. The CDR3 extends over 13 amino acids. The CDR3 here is CASSEAAHQPQHF. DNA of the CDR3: TGTGCCAGCAGCGAAGCAGCCCATCAGCCCCAGCATTTT.

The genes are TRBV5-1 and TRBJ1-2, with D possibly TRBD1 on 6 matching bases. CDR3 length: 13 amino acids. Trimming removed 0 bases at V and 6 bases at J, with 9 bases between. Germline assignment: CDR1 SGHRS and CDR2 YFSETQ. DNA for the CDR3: TGCGCCAGCAGCTTGGGGACAGAGAATGGCTACACCTTC. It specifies CASSLGTENGYTF. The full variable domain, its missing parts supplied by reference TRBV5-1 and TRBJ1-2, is KAGVTQTPRYLIKTRGQQVTLSCSPISGHRSVSWYQQTPGQGLQFLFEYFSETQRNKGNFPGRFSGRQFSNSRSEMNVSTLELGDSALYLCASSLGTENGYTFGSGTRLTVV.

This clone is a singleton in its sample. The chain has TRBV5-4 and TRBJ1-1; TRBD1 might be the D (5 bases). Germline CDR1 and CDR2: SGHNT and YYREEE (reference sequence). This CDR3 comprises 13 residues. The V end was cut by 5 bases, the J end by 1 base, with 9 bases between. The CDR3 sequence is CASSSGKNTEAFF. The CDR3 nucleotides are TGTGCCAGCAGTTCAGGGAAGAACACTGAAGCTTTCTTT.

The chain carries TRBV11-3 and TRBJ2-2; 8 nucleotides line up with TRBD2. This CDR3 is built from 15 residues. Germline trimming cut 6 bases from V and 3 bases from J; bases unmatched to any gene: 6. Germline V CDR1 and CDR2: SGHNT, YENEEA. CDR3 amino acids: CASSRAGAHTGELFF. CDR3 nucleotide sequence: TGTGCCAGCAGTCGAGCGGGGGCGCACACCGGGGAGCTGTTTTTT.

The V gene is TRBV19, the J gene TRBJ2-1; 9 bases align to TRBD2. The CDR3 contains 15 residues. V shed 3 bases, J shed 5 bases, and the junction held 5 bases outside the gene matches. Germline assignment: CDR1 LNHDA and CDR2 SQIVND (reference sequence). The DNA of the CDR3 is TGTGCCAGTAGTATGATGGCTAGCGGGGACAATGAGCAGTTCTTC. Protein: CASSMMASGDNEQFF.

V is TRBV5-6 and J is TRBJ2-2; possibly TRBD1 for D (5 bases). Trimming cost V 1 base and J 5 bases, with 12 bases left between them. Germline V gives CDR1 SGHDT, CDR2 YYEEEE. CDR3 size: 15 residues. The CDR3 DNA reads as TGTGCCAGCAGCTTGCCAGGGAAAGGTACCGGGGAGCTGTTTTTT. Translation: CASSLPGKGTGELFF.

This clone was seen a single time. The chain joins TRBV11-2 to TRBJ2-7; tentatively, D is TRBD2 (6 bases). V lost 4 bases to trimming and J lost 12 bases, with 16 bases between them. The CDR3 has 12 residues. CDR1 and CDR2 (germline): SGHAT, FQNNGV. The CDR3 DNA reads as TGTGCCAGCAGCTCCTGGATTGGAGGGAGGTACTTC. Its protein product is CASSSWIGGRYF.

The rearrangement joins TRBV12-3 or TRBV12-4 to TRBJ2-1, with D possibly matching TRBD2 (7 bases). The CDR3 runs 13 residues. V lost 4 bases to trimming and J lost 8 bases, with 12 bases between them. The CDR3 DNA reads TGTGCCAGCAGTTCCGAAGGGGGGGATGAGCAGTTCTTC. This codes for CASSSEGGDEQFF.

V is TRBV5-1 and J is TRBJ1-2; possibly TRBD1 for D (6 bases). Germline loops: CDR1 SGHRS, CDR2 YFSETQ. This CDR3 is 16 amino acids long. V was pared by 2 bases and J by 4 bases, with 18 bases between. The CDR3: CASSFLPNRDVYGYTF. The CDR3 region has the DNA TGCGCCAGCAGCTTTTTGCCAAACAGGGACGTCTATGGCTACACCTTC.

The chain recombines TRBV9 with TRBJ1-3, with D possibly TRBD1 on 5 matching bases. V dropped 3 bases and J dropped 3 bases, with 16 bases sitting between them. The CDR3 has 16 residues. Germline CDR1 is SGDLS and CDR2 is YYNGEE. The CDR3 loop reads CASSDIRDYGGNTIYF. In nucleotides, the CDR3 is TGTGCCAGCAGCGACATCCGGGACTACGGTGGAAACACCATATATTTT.

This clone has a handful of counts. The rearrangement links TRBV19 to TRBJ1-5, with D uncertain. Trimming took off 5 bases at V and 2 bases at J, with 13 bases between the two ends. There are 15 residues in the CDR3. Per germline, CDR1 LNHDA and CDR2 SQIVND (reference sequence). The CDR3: CASSAGVFGNQPQHF. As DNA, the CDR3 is TGTGCCAGTAGTGCCGGGGTTTTCGGCAATCAGCCCCAGCATTTT.

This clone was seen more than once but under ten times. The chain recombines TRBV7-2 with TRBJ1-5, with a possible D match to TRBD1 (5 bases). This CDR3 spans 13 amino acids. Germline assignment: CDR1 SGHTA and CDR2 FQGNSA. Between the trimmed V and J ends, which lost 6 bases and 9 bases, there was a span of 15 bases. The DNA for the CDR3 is TGTGCCAGCAGTTCGCAGGGTTTTGGGCCCCAGCATTTT. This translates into CASSSQGFGPQHF. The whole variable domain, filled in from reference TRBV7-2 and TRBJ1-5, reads GAGVSQSPSNKVTEKGKDVELRCDPISGHTALYWYRQSLGQGLEFLIYFQGNSAPDKSGLPSDRFSAERTGGSVSTLTIQRTQQEDSAVYLCASSSQGFGPQHFGDGTRLSIL.

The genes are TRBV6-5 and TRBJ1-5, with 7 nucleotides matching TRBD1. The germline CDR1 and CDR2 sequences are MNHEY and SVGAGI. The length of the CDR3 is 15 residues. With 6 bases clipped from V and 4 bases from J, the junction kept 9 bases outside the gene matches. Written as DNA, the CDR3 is TGTGCCAGCAGGGGCGTGACAGGGCGGAATCAGCCCCAGCATTTT. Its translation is CASRGVTGRNQPQHF.

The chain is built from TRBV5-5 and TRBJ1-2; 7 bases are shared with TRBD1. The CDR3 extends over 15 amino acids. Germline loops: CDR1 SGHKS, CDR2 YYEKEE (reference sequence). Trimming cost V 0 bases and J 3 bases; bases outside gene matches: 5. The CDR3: CASSLDPGTDYGYTF. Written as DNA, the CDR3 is TGTGCCAGCAGCTTGGACCCCGGGACAGACTATGGCTACACCTTC.

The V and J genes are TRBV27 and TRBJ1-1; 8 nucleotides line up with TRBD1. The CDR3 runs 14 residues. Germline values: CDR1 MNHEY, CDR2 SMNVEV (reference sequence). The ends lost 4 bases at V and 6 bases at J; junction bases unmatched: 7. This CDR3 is CASSSGQGRPEAFF. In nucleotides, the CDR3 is TGTGCCAGCAGTTCCGGACAGGGTAGGCCTGAAGCTTTCTTT.

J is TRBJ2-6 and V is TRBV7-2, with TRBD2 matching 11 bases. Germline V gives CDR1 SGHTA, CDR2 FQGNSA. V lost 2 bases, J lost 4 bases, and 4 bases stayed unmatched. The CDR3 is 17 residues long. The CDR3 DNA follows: TGTGCCAGCAGCTTACTAGCGGGGGGCCCCGGGGCCAACGTCCTGACTTTC. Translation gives CASSLLAGGPGANVLTF.